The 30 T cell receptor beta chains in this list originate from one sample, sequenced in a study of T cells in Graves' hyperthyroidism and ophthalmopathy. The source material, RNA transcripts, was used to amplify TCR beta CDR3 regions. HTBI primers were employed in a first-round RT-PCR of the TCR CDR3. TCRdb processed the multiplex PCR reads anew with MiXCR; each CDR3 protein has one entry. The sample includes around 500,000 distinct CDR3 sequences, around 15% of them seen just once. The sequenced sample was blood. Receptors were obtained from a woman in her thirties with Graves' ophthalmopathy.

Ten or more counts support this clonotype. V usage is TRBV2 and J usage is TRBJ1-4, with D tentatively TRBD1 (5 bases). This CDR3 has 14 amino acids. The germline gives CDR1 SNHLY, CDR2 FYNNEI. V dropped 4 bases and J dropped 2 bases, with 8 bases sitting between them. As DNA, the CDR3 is TGTGCCAGCAGTGCCGGGGCCACTAATGAAAAACTGTTTTTT. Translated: CASSAGATNEKLFF.

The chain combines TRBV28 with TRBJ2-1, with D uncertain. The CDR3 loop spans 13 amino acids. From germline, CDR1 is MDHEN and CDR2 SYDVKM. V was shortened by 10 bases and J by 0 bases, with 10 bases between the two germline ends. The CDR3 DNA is TGTGCCACCCGGATGAACTCCTACAATGAGCAGTTCTTC. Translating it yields CATRMNSYNEQFF.

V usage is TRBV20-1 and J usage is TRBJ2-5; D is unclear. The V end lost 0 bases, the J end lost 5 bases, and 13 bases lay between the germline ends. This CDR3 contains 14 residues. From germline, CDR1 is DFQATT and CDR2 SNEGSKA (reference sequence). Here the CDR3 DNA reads TGCAGTGCTAGAGATGTGCGCAGCCGGGAGACCCAGTACTTC. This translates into CSARDVRSRETQYF.

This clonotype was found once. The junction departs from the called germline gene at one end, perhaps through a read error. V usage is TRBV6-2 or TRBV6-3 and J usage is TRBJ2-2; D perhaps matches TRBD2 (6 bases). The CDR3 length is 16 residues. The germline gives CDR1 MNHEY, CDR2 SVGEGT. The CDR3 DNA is TGTGCCAGCAGTTACGTAAGAGGGAGGAACACCGGGGGGCTGTTTTTT. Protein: CASSYVRGRNTGGLFF.

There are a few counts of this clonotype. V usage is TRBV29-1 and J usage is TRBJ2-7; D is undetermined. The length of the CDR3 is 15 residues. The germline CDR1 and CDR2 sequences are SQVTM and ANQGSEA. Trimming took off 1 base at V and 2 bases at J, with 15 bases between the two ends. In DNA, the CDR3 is TGCAGCGTTGAAGGCTTGCAGGCAGATACCTACGAGCAGTACTTC. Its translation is CSVEGLQADTYEQYF.

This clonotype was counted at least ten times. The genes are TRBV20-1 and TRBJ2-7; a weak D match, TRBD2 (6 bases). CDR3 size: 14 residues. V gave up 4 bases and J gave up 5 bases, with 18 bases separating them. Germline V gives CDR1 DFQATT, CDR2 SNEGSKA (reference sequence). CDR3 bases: TGCAGTGCTAAGAGGTCCGGGAGTAGCAACGAGCAGTACTTC. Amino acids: CSAKRSGSSNEQYF.

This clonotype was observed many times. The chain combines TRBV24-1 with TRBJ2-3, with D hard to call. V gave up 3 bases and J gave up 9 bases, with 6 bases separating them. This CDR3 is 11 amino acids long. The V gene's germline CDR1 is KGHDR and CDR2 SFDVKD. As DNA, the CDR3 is TGTGCCACCAGTGATGGTTTGACGCAGTATTTT. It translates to CATSDGLTQYF.

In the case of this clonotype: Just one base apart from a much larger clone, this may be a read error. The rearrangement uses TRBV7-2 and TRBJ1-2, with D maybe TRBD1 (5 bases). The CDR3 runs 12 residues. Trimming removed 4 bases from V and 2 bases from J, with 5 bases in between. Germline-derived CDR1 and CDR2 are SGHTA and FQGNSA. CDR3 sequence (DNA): TGTGCCAGCAGCTGGGACAACTATGGCTACACCTTC. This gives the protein CASSWDNYGYTF.

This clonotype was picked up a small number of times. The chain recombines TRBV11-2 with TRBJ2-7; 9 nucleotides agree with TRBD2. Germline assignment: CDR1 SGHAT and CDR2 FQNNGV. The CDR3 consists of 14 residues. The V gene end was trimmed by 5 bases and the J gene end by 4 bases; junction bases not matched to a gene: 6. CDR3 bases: TGTGCCAGCAGCCAAGCGGGAGGTGGGTACGAGCAGTACTTC. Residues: CASSQAGGGYEQYF.

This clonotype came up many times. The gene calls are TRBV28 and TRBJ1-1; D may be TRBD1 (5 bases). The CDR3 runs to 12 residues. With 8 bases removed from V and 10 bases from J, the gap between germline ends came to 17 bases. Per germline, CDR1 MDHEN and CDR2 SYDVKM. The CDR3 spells CASRGLLVGAFF. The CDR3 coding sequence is TGTGCCAGCCGGGGACTATTAGTCGGAGCTTTCTTT.

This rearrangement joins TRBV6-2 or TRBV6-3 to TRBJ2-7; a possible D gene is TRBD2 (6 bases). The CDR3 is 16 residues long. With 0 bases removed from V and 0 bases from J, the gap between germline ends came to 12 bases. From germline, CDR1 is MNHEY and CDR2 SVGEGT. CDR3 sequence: CASSYSTGVGSYEQYF. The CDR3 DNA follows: TGTGCCAGCAGTTACTCGACGGGAGTCGGCTCCTACGAGCAGTACTTC.

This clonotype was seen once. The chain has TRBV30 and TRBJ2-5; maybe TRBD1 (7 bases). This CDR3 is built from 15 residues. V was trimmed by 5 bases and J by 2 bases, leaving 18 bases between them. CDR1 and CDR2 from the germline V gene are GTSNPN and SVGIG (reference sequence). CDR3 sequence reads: CAWSGAQGGQETQYF. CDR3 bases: TGTGCCTGGTCCGGCGCCCAGGGGGGACAAGAGACCCAGTACTTC.

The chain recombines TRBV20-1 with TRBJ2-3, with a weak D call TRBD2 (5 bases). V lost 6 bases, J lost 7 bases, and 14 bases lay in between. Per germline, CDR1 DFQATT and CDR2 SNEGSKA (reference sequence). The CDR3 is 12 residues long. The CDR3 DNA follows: TGCAGTGCGAGGATCAACGGGAATACGCAGTATTTT. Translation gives CSARINGNTQYF.

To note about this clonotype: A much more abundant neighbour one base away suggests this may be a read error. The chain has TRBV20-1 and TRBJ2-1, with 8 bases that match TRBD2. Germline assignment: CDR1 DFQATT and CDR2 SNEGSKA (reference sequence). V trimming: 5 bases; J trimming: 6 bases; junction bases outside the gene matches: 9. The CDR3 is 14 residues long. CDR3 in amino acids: CSAGSGSRPNEQFF. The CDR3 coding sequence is TGCAGTGCTGGGAGCGGGAGTCGTCCCAATGAGCAGTTCTTC.

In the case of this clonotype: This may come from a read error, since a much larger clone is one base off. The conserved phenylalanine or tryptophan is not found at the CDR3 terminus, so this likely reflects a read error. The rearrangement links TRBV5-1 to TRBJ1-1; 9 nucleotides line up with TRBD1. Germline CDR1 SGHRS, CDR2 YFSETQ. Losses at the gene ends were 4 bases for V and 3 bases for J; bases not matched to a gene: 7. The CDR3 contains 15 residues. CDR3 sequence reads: CASSLGTGKDTEAFL. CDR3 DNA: TGCGCCAGCAGCCTCGGGACAGGGAAGGACACTGAAGCTTTCTTA.

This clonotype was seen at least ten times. The CDR3 sequence is CASSELTTISGNTIYF. Written as DNA, the CDR3 is TGTGCCAGCAGTGAACTCACTACTATCTCTGGAAACACCATATATTTT. The rearrangement links TRBV6-1 to TRBJ1-3; D not certain. Deletions cut 2 bases from V and 0 bases from J, with 11 bases between. The germline CDR1 and CDR2 sequences are MNHNS and SASEGT. The CDR3 spans 16 residues.

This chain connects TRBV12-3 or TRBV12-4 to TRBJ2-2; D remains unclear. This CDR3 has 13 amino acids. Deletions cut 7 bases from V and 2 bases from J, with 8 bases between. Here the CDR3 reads CASTESNTGELFF. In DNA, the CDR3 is TGTGCCAGCACAGAGAGTAACACCGGGGAGCTGTTTTTT.

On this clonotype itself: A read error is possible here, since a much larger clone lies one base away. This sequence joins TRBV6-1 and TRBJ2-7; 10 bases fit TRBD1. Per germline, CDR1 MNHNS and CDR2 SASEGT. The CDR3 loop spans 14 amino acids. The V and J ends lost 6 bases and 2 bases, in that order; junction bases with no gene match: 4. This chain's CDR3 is CASRAGTGAYEQYF. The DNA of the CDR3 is TGTGCCAGCAGGGCCGGGACAGGGGCCTACGAGCAGTACTTC.

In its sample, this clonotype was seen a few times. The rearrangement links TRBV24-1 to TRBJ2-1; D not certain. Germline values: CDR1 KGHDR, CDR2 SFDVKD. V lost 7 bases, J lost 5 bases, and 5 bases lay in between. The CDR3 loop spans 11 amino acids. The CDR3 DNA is TGTGCCACCAGAAGGGACAATGAGCAGTTCTTC. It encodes CATRRDNEQFF.

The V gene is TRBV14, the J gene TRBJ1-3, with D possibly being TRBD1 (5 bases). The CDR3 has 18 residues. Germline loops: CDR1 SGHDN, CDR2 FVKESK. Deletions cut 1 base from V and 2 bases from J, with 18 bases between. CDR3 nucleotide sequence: TGTGCCAGCAGCCAAGGGGACCCCCGAGACAAACCTGGAAACACCATATATTTT. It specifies CASSQGDPRDKPGNTIYF.

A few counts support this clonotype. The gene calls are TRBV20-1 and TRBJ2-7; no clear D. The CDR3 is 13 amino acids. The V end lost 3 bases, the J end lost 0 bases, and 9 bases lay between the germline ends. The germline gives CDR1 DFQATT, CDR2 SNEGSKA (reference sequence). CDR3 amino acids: CSASMGSSYEQYF. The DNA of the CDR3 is TGCAGTGCTAGTATGGGGTCCTCCTACGAGCAGTACTTC.

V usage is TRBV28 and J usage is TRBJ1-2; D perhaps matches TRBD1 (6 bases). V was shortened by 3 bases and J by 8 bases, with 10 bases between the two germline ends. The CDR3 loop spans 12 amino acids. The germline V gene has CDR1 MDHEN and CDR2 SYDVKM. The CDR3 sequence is CASSFPGGGYTF. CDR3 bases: TGTGCCAGCAGTTTCCCCGGGGGCGGCTACACCTTC.

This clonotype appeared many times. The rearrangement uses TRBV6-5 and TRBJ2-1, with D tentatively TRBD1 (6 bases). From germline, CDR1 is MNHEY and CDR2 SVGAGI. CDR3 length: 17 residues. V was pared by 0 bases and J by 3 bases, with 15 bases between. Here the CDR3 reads CASSYSSRQGLYNEQFF. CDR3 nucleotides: TGTGCCAGCAGTTACTCTTCCCGGCAGGGGCTCTACAATGAGCAGTTCTTC.

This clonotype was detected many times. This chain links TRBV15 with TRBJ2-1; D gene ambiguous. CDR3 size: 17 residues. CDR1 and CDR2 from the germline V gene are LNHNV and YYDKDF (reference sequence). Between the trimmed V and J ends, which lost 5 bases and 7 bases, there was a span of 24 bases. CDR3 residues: CATSESNSATWMNEQFF. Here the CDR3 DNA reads TGTGCCACCAGCGAATCCAACTCGGCAACTTGGATGAATGAGCAGTTCTTC.

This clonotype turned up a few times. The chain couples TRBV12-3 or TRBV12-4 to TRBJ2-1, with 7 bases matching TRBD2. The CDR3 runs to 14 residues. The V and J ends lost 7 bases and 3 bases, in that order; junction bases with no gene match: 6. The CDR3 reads CASIEASGYNEQFF. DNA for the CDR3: TGTGCCAGCATTGAGGCTAGCGGCTACAATGAGCAGTTCTTC.

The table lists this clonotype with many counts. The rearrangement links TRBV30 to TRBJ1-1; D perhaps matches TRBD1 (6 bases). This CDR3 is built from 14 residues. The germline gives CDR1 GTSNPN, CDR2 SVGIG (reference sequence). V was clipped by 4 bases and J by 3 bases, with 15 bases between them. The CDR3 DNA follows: TGTGCCTGGAACCCTCGGGGGGCCTACACTGAAGCTTTCTTT. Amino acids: CAWNPRGAYTEAFF. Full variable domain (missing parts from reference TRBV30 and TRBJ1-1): SQTIHQWPATLVQPVGSPLSLECTVEGTSNPNLYWYRQAAGRGLQLLFYSVGIGQISSEVPQNLSASRPQDRQFILSSKKLLLSDSGFYLCAWNPRGAYTEAFFGQGTRLTVV.

The DNA for the CDR3 is TGCAGCGTTGAAGGGGACACCCCACAAGAGACCCAGTACTTC. This translates into CSVEGDTPQETQYF. This sequence joins TRBV29-1 and TRBJ2-5; maybe TRBD1 (6 bases). Germline V gene data show CDR1 as SQVTM and CDR2 as ANQGSEA. V was pared by 1 base and J by 2 bases, with 11 bases between. This CDR3 is 14 amino acids long. The variable domain in full, completed from reference TRBV29-1 and TRBJ2-5, reads SAVISQKPSRDICQRGTSLTIQCQVDSQVTMMFWYRQQPGQSLTLIATANQGSEATYESGFVIDKFPISRPNLTFSTLTVSNMSPEDSSIYLCSVEGDTPQETQYFGPGTRLLVL.

For the CDR3, the DNA is TGTGCCACCAGTAGTGAGCGGAGCTACGAGCAGTACTTC. It yields the protein CATSSERSYEQYF. The chain recombines TRBV24-1 with TRBJ2-7, with D possibly being TRBD2 (5 bases). Between the trimmed V and J ends, which lost 6 bases and 3 bases, there was a span of 11 bases. The CDR3 consists of 13 residues. CDR1 and CDR2 from the germline V gene are KGHDR and SFDVKD.

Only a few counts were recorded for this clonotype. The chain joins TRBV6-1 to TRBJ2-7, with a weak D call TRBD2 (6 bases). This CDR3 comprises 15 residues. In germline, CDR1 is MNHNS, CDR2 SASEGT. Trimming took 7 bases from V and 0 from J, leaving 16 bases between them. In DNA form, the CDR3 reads TGTGCCAGCACCTTCCGACTAGGAAGCTCCTACGAGCAGTACTTC. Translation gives CASTFRLGSSYEQYF.

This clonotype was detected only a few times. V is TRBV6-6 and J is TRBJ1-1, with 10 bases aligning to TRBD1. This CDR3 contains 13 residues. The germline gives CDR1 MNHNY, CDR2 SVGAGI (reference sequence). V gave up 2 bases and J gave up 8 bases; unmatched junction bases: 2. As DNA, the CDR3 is TGTGCCAGCAGTTACGGGACAGGGGTCGAAGCTTTCTTT. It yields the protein CASSYGTGVEAFF.